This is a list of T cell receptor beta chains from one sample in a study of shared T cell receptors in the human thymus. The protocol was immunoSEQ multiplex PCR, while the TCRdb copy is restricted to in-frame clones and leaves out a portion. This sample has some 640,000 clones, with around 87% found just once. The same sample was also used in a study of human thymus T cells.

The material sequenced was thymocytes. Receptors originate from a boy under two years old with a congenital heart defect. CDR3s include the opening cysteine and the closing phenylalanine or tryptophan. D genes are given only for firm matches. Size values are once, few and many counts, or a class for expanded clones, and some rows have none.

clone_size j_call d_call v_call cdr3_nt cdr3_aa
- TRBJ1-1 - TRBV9 TGTGCCACCCAGCGTACGATGGGAGGGACCTCTGAAGCTTTCTTT CATQRTMGGTSEAFF
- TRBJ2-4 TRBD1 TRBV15 TGTGCCACCAGCAGAGATCCTAGGACAGGGTCCTTAGCCAAAAACATTCAGTACTTC CATSRDPRTGSLAKNIQYF
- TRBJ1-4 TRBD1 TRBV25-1 TGTGCCAGCAGTAACCCGGGACAGAGAAGTTCTAATGAAAAACTGTTTTTT CASSNPGQRSSNEKLFF
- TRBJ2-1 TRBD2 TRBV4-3 TGCGCCAGCAGCCCTAACGGGGGGGACTTCCGCTCCTACAATGAGCAGTTCTTC CASSPNGGDFRSYNEQFF
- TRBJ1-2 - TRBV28 TGTGCCAGCAGTATGGAGCCTGGGGGCTACACCTTC CASSMEPGGYTF
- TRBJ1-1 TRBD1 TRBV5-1 TGCGCCAGCAGCTTGGATGCTGGGACAGAGGTATCGAAAGCTTTCTTT CASSLDAGTEVSKAFF
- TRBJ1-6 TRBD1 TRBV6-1 TGTGCCAGCAGGTCCCGGGACAGCAATTCACCCCTCCACTTT CASRSRDSNSPLHF
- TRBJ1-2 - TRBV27 TGTGCCAGCAGTTCCCAGGAAAACTATGGCTACACCTTC CASSSQENYGYTF
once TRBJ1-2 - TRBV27 TGTGCCAGCAGTCCCGACAGAAACTATGGCTACACCTTC CASSPDRNYGYTF
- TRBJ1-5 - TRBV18 TGTGCCAGCTCACCCGAACGCCTCGGACAGTCAAAGGCGGGTCAGCCCCAGCATTTT CASSPERLGQSKAGQPQHF
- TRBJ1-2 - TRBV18 TGTGCCAGCTCACCAACTAAGGGGGAGGGCTACACCTTC CASSPTKGEGYTF
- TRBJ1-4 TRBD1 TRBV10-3 TGTGCCATCAGTGGGACAGGTGGGGAAAAACTGTTTTTT CAISGTGGEKLFF
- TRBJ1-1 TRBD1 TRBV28 TGTGCCAGCAGTTTAAAAACAGGGGGCGGGTACACTGAAGCTTTCTTT CASSLKTGGGYTEAFF
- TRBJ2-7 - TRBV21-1 TGTGCCAGCGTAGGGGGATGGGAGACAGGTTCTAACTACGAGCAGTACTTC CASVGGWETGSNYEQYF
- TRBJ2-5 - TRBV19 TGTGCCAGTAGTCCCAGGGGGCGCGGGGGAGAGACCCAGTACTTC CASSPRGRGGETQYF